This TCR beta chain stems from a study of tumor-infiltrating lymphocytes in primary liver carcinoma. Overall study: Men as well as women, aged 30 to 69 years, made up the patients.

Blood RNA came from unsorted whole blood; germline DNA was also extracted. At sampling, these chronic HBV carriers had received no treatment. This clonotype was detected ten times or more. Its antigen is not identified. Overall study results and limits: Since the samples were bulk and unsorted, the CD4+ and CD8+ repertoires were not compared.

Making TCR beta cDNA involved approximately 0.5 ug total RNA and a constant-region primer. Slightly modified ARM-PCR, run as three nested multiplex PCR rounds, produced the TCR beta libraries. TCRdb independently ran MiXCR on the multiplex PCR reads; one entry per CDR3 protein. The sample includes about 330,000 distinct CDR3 sequences, 65% of them seen just once. The sequenced sample was peripheral blood. The clonotype originates from a man in his forties with primary liver carcinoma and hepatitis B virus infection.

The CDR3 here is CATTTVSSYEQYF. The DNA of the CDR3 is TGTGCCACTACGACGGTGAGCTCCTACGAGCAGTACTTC. The chain is built from TRBV6-6 and TRBJ2-7; unclear D gene. This CDR3 has 13 amino acids. V lost 10 bases and J 0 bases, leaving 13 bases between the germline ends. Germline-derived CDR1 and CDR2 are MNHNY and SVGAGI (reference sequence).